This T cell receptor (beta chain) is from a study of blood T cells in healthy people across ages. Comments on this clonotype: A much bigger clone sits one base away, suggesting this may be a read error.

A second PCR of 7 to 11 cycles used a sample-barcoded 5' primer and a J-beta primer mix. One entry per CDR3 protein results from TCRdb running MiXCR on the 5' RACE reads. The profile shows about 930,000 distinct CDR3 sequences, roughly 29% of them singletons. This CDR3 is 14 amino acids long. Trimming removed 7 bases from V and 4 bases from J; junction bases left unmatched: 9. Per the germline V gene, CDR1 is PRHDT and CDR2 is FYEKMQ (reference sequence). These data were also filed under a second study, of T cells of mothers and their children.

The sequencing input was blood. V gene TRBV13 combines with J gene TRBJ2-5; 7 bases align to TRBD1. The receptor was isolated from a woman aged 40 to 50 in good health. CDR3 in amino acids: CASIKSDRRETQYF. The CDR3 region has the DNA TGTGCCAGCATCAAATCGGACAGGCGAGAGACCCAGTACTTC. Full variable domain (outside the CDR3, taken from reference TRBV13 and TRBJ2-5): AAGVIQSPRHLIKEKRETATLKCYPIPRHDTVYWYQQGPGQDPQFLISFYEKMQSDKGSIPDRFSAQQFSDYHSELNMSSLELGDSALYFCASIKSDRRETQYFGPGTRLLVL.